This record concerns one TCR beta chain sequence. Using immunoSEQ multiplex PCR, the repertoire was profiled, and TCRdb retains in-frame clones only, with some absent. This table has tens of thousands of clones, 82% appearing once. This entry is derived from a study of OX40 agonist ivuxolimab in advanced cancers. Study summary: Dose-escalation cases comprised hepatocellular carcinoma, melanoma, renal cell or head and neck cancer. Participants, roughly 81% male, averaged approximately 56 years of age, ranging from roughly 23 to 80.

The CDR3 is 14 amino acids. CDR1 and CDR2 from the germline V gene are SGDLS and YYNGEE. Trimming left V 4 bases short and J 8 bases short, with 16 bases between. Here the sequenced sample was CD4+ or CD8+ T cells sorted from blood, taken in a trial of the OX40 agonist ivuxolimab. The clonotype comes from an adult with an advanced solid tumor such as melanoma, head and neck, liver or kidney cancer. V gene TRBV9 combines with J gene TRBJ2-4; D perhaps matches TRBD2 (7 bases). CDR3 region: CASSLLGGEDIQYF. Written as DNA, the CDR3 is TGTGCCAGCAGCCTGTTAGGGGGGGAGGACATTCAGTACTTC.